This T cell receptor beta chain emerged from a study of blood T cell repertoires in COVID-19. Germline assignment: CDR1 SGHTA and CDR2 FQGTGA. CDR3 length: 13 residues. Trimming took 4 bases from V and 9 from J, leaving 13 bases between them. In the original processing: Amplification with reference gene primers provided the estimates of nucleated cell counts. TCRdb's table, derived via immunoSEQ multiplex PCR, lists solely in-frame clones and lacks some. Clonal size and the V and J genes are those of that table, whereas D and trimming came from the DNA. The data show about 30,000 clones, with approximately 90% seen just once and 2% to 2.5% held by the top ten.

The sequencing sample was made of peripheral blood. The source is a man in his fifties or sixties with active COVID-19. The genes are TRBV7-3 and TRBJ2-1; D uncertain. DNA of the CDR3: TGTGCCAGCAGCTCCCCCGCCTCTAGTGAGCAGTTCTTC. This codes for CASSSPASSEQFF.